Presented here are 30 T cell receptor beta chains from one specimen sequenced in a study of beta chain features in type 1 diabetes. Study-wide results and caveats: Among patients with Type 1 diabetes, TCRB CDR3s were moderately but significantly shorter in every one of the four CD4+ subsets.

The entirety of the isolated RNA underwent reverse transcription, so expressed TCRB transcripts were sequenced. The data were produced by immunoSEQ multiplex PCR, yet TCRdb's version contains in-frame clones alone and is incomplete. The table has nearly 350,000 clones, over 7% seen once. Their antigen targets remain unknown. Sequences were obtained from central memory CD4+ T cells from blood. Receptors were obtained from a man younger than 40 with type 1 diabetes.

This chain links TRBV30 with TRBJ2-5, with D perhaps TRBD2 (5 bases). TRBJ2-7 matches the DNA end more closely, so the J call is doubtful. Germline values: CDR1 GTSNPN, CDR2 SVGIG (reference sequence). The CDR3 runs to 13 residues. CDR3 nucleotide sequence: TGTGCCTGGAGTAGGCAGGAAAGCGGCGAGCAGTACTTC. It codes for CAWSRQESGEQYF.

V is TRBV25-1 and J is TRBJ1-2; 12 positions match TRBD1. This CDR3 is built from 15 residues. Per the germline V gene, CDR1 is MGHDK and CDR2 is SYGVNS. V shed 5 bases and J 5 bases; nucleotides not matched to a gene: 6. The CDR3 is CASSMGQGARYGYTF. Here the CDR3 DNA reads TGTGCCAGCAGTATGGGACAGGGGGCCCGGTATGGCTACACCTTC.

This chain links TRBV5-1 with TRBJ1-1, with D unresolved. Germline V gene lookup returns CDR1 SGHRS and CDR2 YFSETQ. This CDR3 region has 16 residues. V was pared by 4 bases and J by 1 base, with 17 bases between. This CDR3 is CASSANPGGSNTEAFF. The CDR3 DNA is TGCGCCAGCAGCGCAAATCCAGGCGGCTCGAACACTGAAGCTTTCTTT. Using reference TRBV5-1 and TRBJ1-1 for the parts outside the CDR3, the full variable domain is KAGVTQTPRYLIKTRGQQVTLSCSPISGHRSVSWYQQTPGQGLQFLFEYFSETQRNKGNFPGRFSGRQFSNSRSEMNVSTLELGDSALYLCASSANPGGSNTEAFFGQGTRLTVV.

The sample holds a few counts of this clone. The chain combines TRBV7-2 with TRBJ2-7, with D unresolved. This CDR3 has 14 amino acids. The V gene lost 1 base and the J gene lost 3 bases, with 10 bases spanning the gap. Per germline, CDR1 SGHTA and CDR2 FQGNSA. Here the CDR3 reads CASSLGQARYEQYF. DNA of the CDR3: TGTGCCAGCAGCTTAGGGCAGGCCCGCTACGAGCAGTACTTC.

This clone was seen a handful of times. The chain has TRBV5-4 and TRBJ2-1; D possibly corresponds to TRBD1 (6 bases). CDR3 length: 15 amino acids. The V and J ends lost 0 bases and 5 bases respectively, with 12 bases between them. Germline CDR1 and CDR2: SGHNT and YYREEE (reference sequence). The CDR3 DNA sequence: TGTGCCAGCAGCTTGGAACAGGGTGGTGACAATGAGCAGTTCTTC. It yields the protein CASSLEQGGDNEQFF.

V usage is TRBV18 and J usage is TRBJ1-4; D remains ambiguous. The CDR3 consists of 14 residues. Germline loops: CDR1 KGHSH, CDR2 LQKENI. Trimming stripped 6 bases from V and 8 bases from J, with 16 bases between. The CDR3 DNA is TGTGCCAGCTCCCAAGGAGGCCCGGGAGAAAAACTGTTTTTT. Its translation: CASSQGGPGEKLFF.

A few counts support this clone. In DNA, the CDR3 is TGTGCCAGCAGCCGTGGACGAGGGTCCGGGGAGCTGTTTTTT. As protein: CASSRGRGSGELFF. V usage is TRBV7-2 and J usage is TRBJ2-2; D may be TRBD2 (5 bases). The CDR3 consists of 14 residues. The V gene's germline CDR1 is SGHTA and CDR2 FQGNSA. With 5 bases removed from V and 6 bases from J, the gap between germline ends came to 13 bases.

The rearrangement joins TRBV5-1 to TRBJ2-2, with 10 bases identical to TRBD2. V shed 3 bases and J 0 bases; nucleotides not matched to a gene: 8. Germline values: CDR1 SGHRS, CDR2 YFSETQ. This CDR3 has 18 amino acids. Here the CDR3 reads CASSSKIAGGSNTGELFF. The CDR3 region has the DNA TGCGCCAGCAGCTCCAAGATAGCGGGGGGATCGAACACCGGGGAGCTGTTTTTT.

This rearrangement joins TRBV27 to TRBJ1-1; the D gene is possibly TRBD1 (5 bases). With 2 bases removed from V and 10 bases from J, the gap between germline ends came to 11 bases. The CDR3 loop spans 12 amino acids. Germline V gives CDR1 MNHEY, CDR2 SMNVEV (reference sequence). CDR3 sequence reads: CASSLIRGRAFF. The CDR3, as DNA: TGTGCCAGCAGTTTAATCCGGGGACGAGCTTTCTTT.

This clone was seen a handful of times. The J gene is TRBJ1-6, the V gene TRBV28; no clear D. In germline, CDR1 is MDHEN, CDR2 SYDVKM. Trimming pared 1 base from V and 10 bases from J, leaving 5 bases between. The CDR3 length is 12 residues. The CDR3 sequence is CASSLYGSPLHF. CDR3 in DNA: TGTGCCAGCAGTTTATATGGCTCACCCCTCCACTTT.

The chain is built from TRBV2 and TRBJ1-2; unclear D gene. This CDR3 has 13 residues. Germline V CDR1 and CDR2: SNHLY, FYNNEI. Trimming cost V 3 bases and J 4 bases, with 9 bases left between them. The CDR3 here is CASSEDAGYGYTF. The CDR3 DNA is TGTGCCAGCAGTGAGGATGCAGGCTATGGCTACACCTTC.

The V and J genes are TRBV28 and TRBJ2-5; possible D gene TRBD2, 5 bases. V lost 4 bases and J lost 6, with 24 bases in between. Per germline, CDR1 MDHEN and CDR2 SYDVKM. The CDR3 runs 17 residues. CDR3 region: CASSSVPRAAVMKTQYF. The CDR3, as DNA: TGTGCCAGCAGTTCAGTTCCGAGAGCGGCGGTTATGAAGACCCAGTACTTC.

This clone came up many times. The chain uses TRBV7-9 and TRBJ2-4; 9 nucleotides align to TRBD2. Germline-derived CDR1 and CDR2 are SEHNR and FQNEAQ (reference sequence). The CDR3 runs to 14 residues. Unmatched junction bases numbered 6, after V lost 5 bases and J lost 7 bases. This chain's CDR3 is CASSPRGGSNIQYF. The CDR3 DNA follows: TGTGCCAGCAGCCCGCGGGGGGGCAGCAACATTCAGTACTTC.

The chain employs TRBV20-1 and TRBJ1-5, with D perhaps matching TRBD1 (5 bases). CDR1 DFQATT and CDR2 SNEGSKA come from the germline V gene (reference sequence). This CDR3 region has 11 residues. Deletions cut 5 bases from V and 8 bases from J, with 10 bases between. This CDR3 is CSAGGKEPQHF. The CDR3 nucleotides are TGCAGTGCTGGGGGGAAAGAGCCCCAGCATTTT.

This clone was detected a few times. This chain connects TRBV2 to TRBJ2-2; D gene uncertain. CDR1 and CDR2 (germline): SNHLY, FYNNEI. The CDR3 spans 12 residues. V dropped 2 bases and J dropped 7 bases, with 5 bases sitting between them. CDR3: CASSELSGELFF. The CDR3 bases are TGTGCCAGCAGTGAACTCAGCGGGGAGCTGTTTTTT.

J is TRBJ1-5 and V is TRBV28, with 8 bases lining up with TRBD1. The germline gives CDR1 MDHEN, CDR2 SYDVKM. V was clipped by 8 bases and J by 0 bases; unmatched bases: 9. This CDR3 comprises 16 residues. The CDR3 spells CASLPGGADSNQPQHF. The CDR3 DNA reads TGTGCCAGCCTACCAGGGGGCGCCGATAGCAATCAGCCCCAGCATTTT.

The V gene is TRBV7-2, the J gene TRBJ2-5; 9 bases map to TRBD2. CDR1 and CDR2 from the germline V gene are SGHTA and FQGNSA. CDR3 length: 16 residues. After removal of 2 bases from V and 5 bases from J, the junction contained 9 bases not matched to a gene. The CDR3 nucleotides are TGTGCCAGCAGCTTACGGCCGGGACTAGCTTTGGAGACCCAGTACTTC. The encoded protein is CASSLRPGLALETQYF.

This clone came up a few times. This chain connects TRBV7-2 to TRBJ1-2, with 10 bases matching TRBD1. The V and J ends lost 6 bases and 5 bases, in that order; junction bases with no gene match: 6. The CDR3 is made up of 14 amino acids. From germline, CDR1 is SGHTA and CDR2 FQGNSA. This chain's CDR3 is CASRYPDRGYGYTF. The CDR3 nucleotides are TGTGCCAGCAGATACCCGGACAGGGGGTATGGCTACACCTTC.

The table lists this clone with many counts. The chain is built from TRBV27 and TRBJ1-2; D is unresolved. CDR1 and CDR2 from the germline V gene are MNHEY and SMNVEV (reference sequence). V dropped 6 bases and J dropped 4 bases, with 9 bases sitting between them. This CDR3 comprises 12 residues. The CDR3 sequence is CASSPVGYGYTF. CDR3 DNA sequence: TGTGCCAGCAGCCCAGTTGGCTATGGCTACACCTTC.

This clone was observed a handful of times. This rearrangement joins TRBV7-8 to TRBJ2-2, with D perhaps TRBD1 (5 bases). Germline CDR1 SGHVS, CDR2 FQNEAQ. CDR3 length equals 16 residues. Trimming left V 1 base short and J 3 bases short, with 12 bases between. The CDR3 region is CASSLGQGHDTGELFF. The CDR3 region has the DNA TGTGCCAGCAGCTTAGGGCAGGGCCATGACACCGGGGAGCTGTTTTTT. Combining the CDR3 with reference TRBV7-8 and TRBJ2-2 gives the whole variable domain GAGVSQSPRYKVAKRGQDVALRCDPISGHVSLFWYQQALGQGPEFLTYFQNEAQLDKSGLPSDRFFAERPEGSVSTLKIQRTQQEDSAVYLCASSLGQGHDTGELFFGEGSRLTVL.

This clone was observed a handful of times. The chain joins TRBV30 to TRBJ1-2, with D tentatively TRBD1 (6 bases). Trimming took off 3 bases at V and 2 bases at J, with 16 bases between the two ends. CDR1 is GTSNPN and CDR2 is SVGIG in the germline V gene (reference sequence). CDR3 size: 15 residues. The CDR3 is CAWRKGTFGNYGYTF. In DNA, the CDR3 is TGTGCCTGGAGGAAGGGGACATTTGGAAACTATGGCTACACCTTC.

This sequence joins TRBV6-5 and TRBJ1-2, with TRBD1 identical over 10 bases. Germline-derived CDR1 and CDR2 are MNHEY and SVGAGI. The CDR3 is 16 residues long. Trimming at V came to 2 bases and at J to 6 bases, leaving 9 bases not matched to a gene. CDR3 region: CASSYHSSGTGDGYTF. The CDR3 DNA follows: TGTGCCAGCAGTTACCATTCATCCGGGACAGGGGATGGCTACACCTTC.

The chain recombines TRBV30 with TRBJ1-3; no clear D gene. V was pared by 2 bases and J by 0 bases, with 8 bases between. The CDR3 sequence is 14 residues long. Germline CDR1 and CDR2: GTSNPN and SVGIG (reference sequence). Here the CDR3 DNA reads TGTGCCTGGAGTTCGGCAAACTCTGGAAACACCATATATTTT. The encoded protein is CAWSSANSGNTIYF.

The chain uses TRBV4-3 and TRBJ2-1; D possibly uses TRBD1 or TRBD2 (6 bases each). V lost 0 bases and J lost 8, with 14 bases in between. The CDR3 covers 15 residues. CDR1 and CDR2 (germline): LGHNA, YSLEER. The CDR3: CASSQEEGRGDEQFF. The CDR3 DNA follows: TGCGCCAGCAGCCAAGAGGAGGGCAGGGGCGATGAGCAGTTCTTC.

This clone was found a few times. The DNA of the CDR3 is TGCAGCGCCGCATGGCGGGTCAGCAATCAGCCCCAGCATTTT. This sequence encodes CSAAWRVSNQPQHF. J is TRBJ1-5 and V is TRBV29-1; D not resolved. Looked up from germline, CDR1 is SQVTM and CDR2 is ANQGSEA. Trimming removed 7 bases at V and 1 base at J, with 14 bases between. The CDR3 totals 14 residues.

V and J are TRBV20-1 and TRBJ1-1; D call uncertain. Germline V gives CDR1 DFQATT, CDR2 SNEGSKA (reference sequence). Trimming pared 7 bases from V and 5 bases from J, leaving 8 bases between. The CDR3 totals 10 residues. The chain's CDR3 is CSGQATEAFF. CDR3 sequence (DNA): TGCAGTGGTCAGGCGACTGAAGCTTTCTTT.

The rearrangement uses TRBV5-1 and TRBJ2-2, with 10 bases fitting TRBD1. The CDR3 spans 14 residues. Germline trimming cut 4 bases from V and 5 bases from J; bases unmatched to any gene: 2. Germline CDR1 reads SGHRS; CDR2 reads YFSETQ. CDR3: CASSPDRGTGELFF. Here the CDR3 DNA reads TGCGCCAGCAGCCCGGACAGGGGGACCGGGGAGCTGTTTTTT.

This clone has only a few counts. The chain joins TRBV18 to TRBJ1-1; possibly TRBD1 for D (6 bases). V was shortened by 4 bases and J by 3 bases, with 9 bases between the two germline ends. The CDR3 is made up of 13 amino acids. Germline V CDR1 and CDR2: KGHSH, LQKENI. The DNA for the CDR3 is TGTGCCAGCTCACAAGGGGGTTACACTGAAGCTTTCTTT. Amino acid sequence: CASSQGGYTEAFF.

This clone was detected ten times or more. The rearrangement links TRBV10-1 to TRBJ2-7, with D possibly being TRBD1 (6 bases). V lost 6 bases to trimming and J lost 2 bases, with 14 bases between them. CDR1 is WNHNN, CDR2 SYGVQD, per germline (reference sequence). CDR3 length equals 14 residues. The DNA for the CDR3 is TGCGCCAGCAGACTGGACAGTTTTCCCTACGAGCAGTACTTC. The encoded protein is CASRLDSFPYEQYF.

The CDR3 is CASSLLGNWGDTQYF. The CDR3 bases are TGTGCCAGCAGTTTACTAGGGAATTGGGGAGATACGCAGTATTTT. V is TRBV27 and J is TRBJ2-3; D is ambiguous. Germline assignment: CDR1 MNHEY and CDR2 SMNVEV (reference sequence). CDR3 size: 15 residues. V gave up 2 bases and J gave up 5 bases, with 14 bases separating them.